This is a list of T cell receptor beta chains from one sample in a study of blood T cell repertoires in COVID-19. Libraries were prepared by immunoSEQ multiplex PCR; TCRdb keeps only in-frame clonotypes and omits some of them. In the table there are some 250,000 clones, roughly 85% of which are singletons. Sample: peripheral blood. The receptors stem from a woman between 18 and 29 years old with acute or convalescent COVID-19. Both conserved end residues are part of each CDR3. A D gene is named only where the DNA matches it firmly. Clone size appears in some rows only: once, few, many, or a class for an expanded clone.

>-|-|TRBJ2-1|TRBV6-5
TGTGCCAGCAGTTACTCGACGGTGGGGCCTAATGAGCAGTTCTTC
CASSYSTVGPNEQFF
>-|-|TRBJ1-5|TRBV6-5
TGTGCCAGCAGGGGGGGGTGGCCCCAGCATTTT
CASRGGWPQHF
>TRBD2|-|TRBJ2-2|TRBV28
TGTGCCAGCAGTTATGTAGCGGGAGCGAACACCGGGGAGCTGTTTTTT
CASSYVAGANTGELFF
>-|few|TRBJ2-6|TRBV9
TGTGCCAGCAGCCCCCAGGGGTCTGGGGCCAACGTCCTGACTTTC
CASSPQGSGANVLTF
>-|-|TRBJ1-1|TRBV5-5
TGTGCCAGCAGCCCGGGTCCTAACTACGCCCTTGAAGCTTTCTTT
CASSPGPNYALEAFF
>-|-|TRBJ1-2|TRBV29-1
TGCAGCGTTGAAAACAGGGCTGGCTATGGCTACACCTTC
CSVENRAGYGYTF
>TRBD2|-|TRBJ2-5|TRBV3-1/TRBV3-2
TGTGCCAGCAGCCGTCGGGGACTACAAGAGACCCAGTACTTC
CASSRRGLQETQYF
>TRBD1|-|TRBJ1-1|TRBV11-1
TGTGCCAGCAGCCTACAGGGGGCGTTCCCTGAAGCTTTCTTT
CASSLQGAFPEAFF
>TRBD2|-|TRBJ2-7|TRBV6-2/TRBV6-3
TGTGCCAGCAGTTACCTACAGCGGGAGTCAACCTACGAGCAGTACTTC
CASSYLQRESTYEQYF
>-|-|TRBJ1-2|TRBV11-2
TGTGCCAGCAGACGAGGTTCGGGTTATGGCTACACCTTC
CASRRGSGYGYTF
>TRBD2|-|TRBJ2-1|TRBV27
TGTGCCAGCAGTAAGGGGACTAGCGGGAGGGCCGCAGATAATGAGCAGTTCTTC
CASSKGTSGRAADNEQFF
>-|-|TRBJ1-6|TRBV5-6
TGTGCCAGCAGCTTAACACACAATAATTCACCCCTCCACTTT
CASSLTHNNSPLHF
>-|-|TRBJ1-3|TRBV30
TGTGCCTGGAGTGTACTTGCCCCAGGAAACACCATATATTTT
CAWSVLAPGNTIYF
>TRBD2|few|TRBJ2-2|TRBV6-5
TGTGCCAGCAGTTACACGGGACTAGCCGGGGAGCTGTTTTTT
CASSYTGLAGELFF
>TRBD2|-|TRBJ2-3|TRBV14
TGTGCCAGCAGCCAAGATTGGCTAGCGGGAGCGGATACGCAGTATTTT
CASSQDWLAGADTQYF
>-|-|TRBJ1-3|TRBV3-1/TRBV3-2
TGTGCCAGCAGCCGGCCCCCGGCAGGCGATCACGGAAACACCATATATTTT
CASSRPPAGDHGNTIYF
>TRBD1|-|TRBJ1-2|TRBV5-8
TGTGCCAGCAGCCCGGGACAGACTGGGATGTATGGCTACACCTTC
CASSPGQTGMYGYTF
>-|few|TRBJ1-5|TRBV28
TGTGCCAGCAGTTTCTGTTTCGGGTCGCTCTGCAATCAGCCCCAGCATTTT
CASSFCFGSLCNQPQHF
>TRBD2|-|TRBJ2-1|TRBV7-3
TGTGCCAGCAGCCCCTGGGGACTAGGTTTTTACAATGAGCAGTTCTTC
CASSPWGLGFYNEQFF
>-|-|TRBJ1-1|TRBV7-9
TGTACCAGCAGCGTACAGGGCACTGAAGCTTTCTTT
CTSSVQGTEAFF
>-|-|TRBJ1-2|TRBV19
TGTGCCAGTAGTATCCCCGTTGGAGGCTACTATGGCTACACCTTC
CASSIPVGGYYGYTF
>-|few|TRBJ1-6|TRBV30
TGTGCCTGGAGTGTACCCCGCGAGCTCCGGGGTTCACCCCTCCACTTT
CAWSVPRELRGSPLHF
>TRBD1|-|TRBJ1-2|TRBV14
TGTGCCAGCAGCCAAGTGGACAGGGGGCTCTATGGCTACACCTTC
CASSQVDRGLYGYTF
>TRBD2|-|TRBJ2-7|TRBV4-3
TGCGCCAGCAGCCAAGATACCCCAGCGGGAGGCCCCTACGAGCAGTACTTC
CASSQDTPAGGPYEQYF
>-|-|TRBJ1-1|TRBV6-5
TGTGCCAGCCGAGGACAGTTCACTGAAGCTTTCTTT
CASRGQFTEAFF
>-|-|TRBJ2-3|TRBV28
TGTGCCAGCAGCAGGCAGGGGTTCACAGATACGCAGTATTTT
CASSRQGFTDTQYF
>-|-|TRBJ1-2|TRBV7-2
TGTGCCAGTAATATGTTTAGCTATGGCTACACCTTC
CASNMFSYGYTF
>TRBD2|-|TRBJ2-7|TRBV7-9
TGTGCCAGCAGCTTAGGGACTAGCCTCTACGAGCAGTACTTC
CASSLGTSLYEQYF
>TRBD2|-|TRBJ2-7|TRBV4-2
TGTGCCAGCAGCCAAGGGTTCTATTCAGGACTAGCGGACTCCTACGAGCAGTACTTC
CASSQGFYSGLADSYEQYF
>-|-|TRBJ1-1|TRBV15
TGTGCCACCTCCGGCAGGGACACTGAAGCTTTCTTT
CATSGRDTEAFF
>TRBD1|-|TRBJ1-1|TRBV7-6
TGTGCCAGCGGCCTACGACAGGGCCTGAACACTGAAGCTTTCTTT
CASGLRQGLNTEAFF
>-|-|TRBJ2-7|TRBV30
TGTGCCTGGAGTCAGGAGCGGCCAACCTACGAGCAGTACTTC
CAWSQERPTYEQYF
>-|-|TRBJ1-1|TRBV7-9
TGTGCCAGCAGCTTATCCGGCGGGGCCACTGAAGCTTTCTTT
CASSLSGGATEAFF
>TRBD1|-|TRBJ1-2|TRBV6-2/TRBV6-3
TGTGCCAGCAGTTACTGGACAGGGGATTCTAACTATGGCTACACCTTC
CASSYWTGDSNYGYTF
>TRBD1|-|TRBJ1-2|TRBV28
TGTGCCAGCAGTTTCAAAGGGACAGGGTGGAACTATGGCTACACCTTC
CASSFKGTGWNYGYTF
>TRBD1|-|TRBJ1-6|TRBV6-5
TGTGCCACCTCGGGACAGCCTAATTCACCCCTCCACTTT
CATSGQPNSPLHF
>-|few|TRBJ2-5|TRBV7-2
TGTGCCAGCAGCTTAGGTCCTGCAGGGGTGGAGACCCAGTACTTC
CASSLGPAGVETQYF
>TRBD2|few|TRBJ2-2|TRBV6-2/TRBV6-3
TGTGCCAGCAGTTACCCGTCGACTAGCGGGAGGAGAAACACCGGGGAGCTGTTTTTT
CASSYPSTSGRRNTGELFF
>TRBD2|few|TRBJ2-5|TRBV5-5
TGTGCCAGCAGCGTAGGACTAGCGGGAATGGTGACCCAGTACTTC
CASSVGLAGMVTQYF
>-|-|TRBJ2-3|TRBV4-3
TGCGCCAGCAGCCAAGACAGATCTCCAGCGGTGGTTTACACAGATACGCAGTATTTT
CASSQDRSPAVVYTDTQYF
>TRBD1|-|TRBJ2-7|TRBV18
TGTGCCAGCTCATCAGGGGGACAACACTACGAGCAGTACTTC
CASSSGGQHYEQYF
>TRBD1|few|TRBJ1-2|TRBV27
TGTGCCAGCAGTTGGGGACAGTCAGGCTATGGCTACACCTTC
CASSWGQSGYGYTF